This entry lists 12 T cell receptor beta chains sequenced from one sample in a study of OX40 agonist ivuxolimab in advanced cancers. Measured with immunoSEQ multiplex PCR; TCRdb has only the in-frame clones, and not every one. This table has 35,000 to 45,000 clones, roughly 90% appearing once. The sample was CD4+ or CD8+ T cells sorted from blood, taken in a trial of the OX40 agonist ivuxolimab. The receptors derive from an adult with an advanced solid tumor such as melanoma, head and neck, liver or kidney cancer.

This rearrangement joins TRBV14 to TRBJ2-3; 9 bases fit TRBD2. The V segment lost 7 bases and the J segment 2 bases; nucleotides outside the gene matches: 7. From germline, CDR1 is SGHDN and CDR2 FVKESK. This CDR3 region has 15 residues. The DNA of the CDR3 is TGTGCCAGCATATTAGCGGGAGACCCCACAGATACGCAGTATTTT. This sequence encodes CASILAGDPTDTQYF.

This clone was found once. V usage is TRBV13 and J usage is TRBJ2-4; D is uncertain. Germline loops: CDR1 PRHDT, CDR2 FYEKMQ (reference sequence). Trimming shortened V by 3 bases and J by 0 bases, and 9 bases separated the two germline ends. The CDR3 covers 15 residues. The CDR3 region is CASSLSELAKNIQYF. CDR3 DNA sequence: TGTGCCAGCAGCTTGTCGGAACTAGCCAAAAACATTCAGTACTTC.

With regard to this clone: The DNA is omitted, as the CDR3 cannot be located on it reliably, and the CDR3 follows TCRdb's listing. The rearrangement joins TRBV1 to TRBJ1-4. TRBV1 represents a pseudogene. The CDR3 is made up of 16 amino acids, end residues included. CDR3 sequence: CTSSQVGRGANEKLFF.

V is TRBV5-1 and J is TRBJ2-7; the match to TRBD1 covers 8 bases. V lost 4 bases and J lost 3; bases outside the gene matches: 3. The germline V gene encodes CDR1 SGHRS and CDR2 YFSETQ. The CDR3 totals 13 residues. The CDR3 region is CASSLGTGYEQYF. For the CDR3, the DNA is TGCGCCAGCAGCCTAGGGACAGGCTACGAGCAGTACTTC.

V and J are TRBV15 and TRBJ1-5; tentatively, D is TRBD1 (5 bases). Germline V gene data show CDR1 as LNHNV and CDR2 as YYDKDF (reference sequence). Trimming took off 8 bases at V and 3 bases at J, with 17 bases between the two ends. The CDR3 extends over 15 amino acids. CDR3 sequence (DNA): TGTGCCACCTCGGGACGTGGGGATAACAATCAGCCCCAGCATTTT. Amino acids: CATSGRGDNNQPQHF. The full variable domain, rest sourced from reference TRBV15 and TRBJ1-5, is DAMVIQNPRYQVTQFGKPVTLSCSQTLNHNVMYWYQQKSSQAPKLLFHYYDKDFNNEADTPDNFQSRRPNTSFCFLDIRSPGLGDTAMYLCATSGRGDNNQPQHFGDGTRLSIL.

V gene TRBV5-8 combines with J gene TRBJ2-5; possible D gene TRBD1, 5 bases. CDR3 length equals 11 residues. V was cut by 4 bases and J by 9 bases, with 10 bases left in between. CDR1 is SGHTS and CDR2 is YDEGEE in the germline V gene. The CDR3 bases are TGTGCCAGCAGCAAAGGGGTACCCCAGTACTTC. Its translation is CASSKGVPQYF.

This clone was picked up one time. The genes are TRBV7-8 and TRBJ2-7; TRBD1 or TRBD2 may be the D gene (5 bases each). This CDR3 has 15 residues. V gave up 5 bases and J gave up 3 bases, with 17 bases separating them. Per germline, CDR1 SGHVS and CDR2 FQNEAQ. The CDR3 region is CASSLTGTSNYEQYF. As DNA, the CDR3 is TGTGCCAGCAGCCTTACCGGGACGTCAAACTACGAGCAGTACTTC.

The chain uses TRBV27 and TRBJ1-2, with TRBD1 as a possible D gene (5 bases). In germline, CDR1 is MNHEY, CDR2 SMNVEV (reference sequence). The CDR3 length is 13 residues. The ends were cut back, 3 bases at V and 3 bases at J, with 8 bases in the middle. CDR3 residues: CASSLGGYYGYTF. The CDR3 DNA sequence: TGTGCCAGCAGTTTGGGGGGGTACTATGGCTACACCTTC.

This chain uses TRBV5-1 with TRBJ2-2, with D hard to call. Trimming took off 0 bases at V and 1 base at J, with 7 bases between the two ends. CDR1 and CDR2 (germline): SGHRS, YFSETQ. The CDR3 consists of 15 residues. The CDR3 loop reads CASSLAQLNTGELFF. DNA of the CDR3: TGCGCCAGCAGCTTGGCTCAGCTGAACACCGGGGAGCTGTTTTTT.

The chain combines TRBV7-9 with TRBJ2-7; no clear D. Trimming removed 6 bases from V and 2 bases from J, with 11 bases in between. Germline CDR1 reads SEHNR; CDR2 reads FQNEAQ (reference sequence). The CDR3 has 13 residues. CDR3 nucleotide sequence: TGTGCCAGCAGTGTCGGTGGACCCTACGAGCAGTACTTC. This codes for CASSVGGPYEQYF.

The chain recombines TRBV9 with TRBJ2-7, with TRBD2 matching over 11 bases. J was trimmed by 1 base and V by 0 bases; bases with no gene match: 0. The CDR3 length is 15 residues. Germline-derived CDR1 and CDR2 are SGDLS and YYNGEE. The CDR3 region has the DNA TGTGCCAGCAGCGTAGGACTAGCGGGGTCCTACGAGCAGTACTTC. Translating gives CASSVGLAGSYEQYF.

In DNA form, the CDR3 reads TGTGCCAGCAGTGAAGAACCGGCGGGGTTTCGACCCTACGAGCAGTACTTC. It translates to CASSEEPAGFRPYEQYF. The chain joins TRBV2 to TRBJ2-7; tentatively, D is TRBD2 (6 bases). Germline V gene lookup returns CDR1 SNHLY and CDR2 FYNNEI. This CDR3 has 17 residues. Deletions cut 1 base from V and 2 bases from J, with 18 bases between.